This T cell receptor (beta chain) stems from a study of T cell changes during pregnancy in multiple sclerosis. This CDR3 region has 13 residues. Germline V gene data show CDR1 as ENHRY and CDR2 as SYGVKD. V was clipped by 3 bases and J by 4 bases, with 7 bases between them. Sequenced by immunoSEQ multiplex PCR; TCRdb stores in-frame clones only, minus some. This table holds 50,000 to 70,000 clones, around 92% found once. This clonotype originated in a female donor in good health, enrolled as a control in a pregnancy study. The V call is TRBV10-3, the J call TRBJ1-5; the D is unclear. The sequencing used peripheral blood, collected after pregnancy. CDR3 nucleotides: TGTGCCATCAGTGAAACAGTTAATCAGCCCCAGCATTTT. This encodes CAISETVNQPQHF.